The 9 T cell receptor beta chains reported below all come from one sample, sequenced in a study of Ad26.COV2.S vaccination and SARS-CoV-2 variants. Treatment of the sample: approximately 18 received Ad26.COV2.S at low or high dose, single or two shots; about 5 received placebo; per-sample allocation not given. Day 63 following the first vaccine or placebo injection was when the samples were taken. Produced via immunoSEQ multiplex PCR; TCRdb's table is partial and in-frame only. The sample carries about 470,000 clones, 90% recorded once. The sequencing here drew on peripheral blood, taken in a trial of Ad26.COV2.S vaccine versus placebo. These receptors were obtained from a person aged 18 to 59 who received the Ad26.COV2.S COVID-19 vaccine or a placebo.

This clone was counted once. The sample holds other DNA sequences that translate to the same CDR3. The chain recombines TRBV7-9 with TRBJ2-7; TRBD1 agrees at 7 bases. The CDR3 consists of 15 residues. Germline CDR1 is SEHNR and CDR2 is FQNEAQ (reference sequence). J lost 0 bases, V lost 5 bases, and 7 bases had no gene match. The CDR3 DNA is TGTGCCAGCAGCCCGCGACAGGGAAGCTCCTACGAGCAGTACTTC. Translation gives CASSPRQGSSYEQYF.

The chain combines TRBV10-3 with TRBJ1-5, with D maybe TRBD1 (5 bases). V was clipped by 3 bases and J by 2 bases, with 5 bases between them. The CDR3 is made up of 13 amino acids. The V gene's germline CDR1 is ENHRY and CDR2 SYGVKD. The DNA of the CDR3 is TGTGCCATCAGTGACAGGGGCAATCAGCCCCAGCATTTT. Translation: CAISDRGNQPQHF.

This clone was detected only a few times. The V gene is TRBV25-1, the J gene TRBJ2-7; TRBD1 or TRBD2 may be the D gene (5 bases each). Germline V gives CDR1 MGHDK, CDR2 SYGVNS. The V and J ends lost 6 bases and 0 bases respectively, with 15 bases between them. The CDR3 sequence is 15 residues long. The CDR3 DNA follows: TGTGCCAGCAGCGACAGCAGGGACCTCTCCTACGAGCAGTACTTC. Residues: CASSDSRDLSYEQYF.

V usage is TRBV24-1 and J usage is TRBJ2-5; TRBD1 agrees at 9 bases. The CDR3 runs to 15 residues. The germline V gene encodes CDR1 KGHDR and CDR2 SFDVKD. V gave up 8 bases and J gave up 4 bases; unmatched junction bases: 10. The CDR3 region has the DNA TGTGCCACCAATTCGGGACAGGGAGTTGGAGAGACCCAGTACTTC. This encodes CATNSGQGVGETQYF.

The V gene is TRBV6-6, the J gene TRBJ2-3; weak D call: TRBD2 (6 bases). Germline assignment: CDR1 MNHNY and CDR2 SVGAGI (reference sequence). The CDR3 is made up of 16 amino acids. Trimming stripped 7 bases from V and 4 bases from J, with 21 bases between. The CDR3 protein is CASTDLGRSGADTQYF. CDR3 sequence (DNA): TGTGCCAGCACTGACCTGGGGAGGTCGGGAGCAGATACGCAGTATTTT.

The rearrangement joins TRBV24-1 to TRBJ2-2; D may correspond to TRBD1 or TRBD2 (6 bases each). Trimming cost V 1 base and J 6 bases, with 8 bases left between them. The CDR3 sequence is 14 residues long. CDR1 and CDR2 from the germline V gene are KGHDR and SFDVKD. This chain's CDR3 is CATSDFRGPGELFF. CDR3 DNA: TGTGCCACCAGTGATTTTCGGGGGCCCGGGGAGCTGTTTTTT.

J is TRBJ2-4 and V is TRBV29-1; D might be TRBD2 (6 bases). This CDR3 is built from 13 residues. V lost 3 bases and J lost 3, with 9 bases in between. Germline V gene data show CDR1 as SQVTM and CDR2 as ANQGSEA. CDR3 loop: CSVEEGDKNIQYF. The CDR3 DNA follows: TGCAGCGTTGAGGAGGGTGACAAAAACATTCAGTACTTC.

This chain joins TRBV28 and TRBJ2-5; D is undetermined. The CDR3 has 15 residues. Trimming took off 6 bases at V and 5 bases at J, with 19 bases between the two ends. Per germline, CDR1 MDHEN and CDR2 SYDVKM. The CDR3 protein is CASSPDLGRLETQYF. The CDR3 DNA reads as TGTGCCAGCAGCCCCGACTTGGGAAGGTTGGAGACCCAGTACTTC.

Remarks on this clone: This CDR3 is also generated by other DNA sequences in the sample. The chain combines TRBV28 with TRBJ2-1; no firm D call. CDR3 size: 11 residues. Germline assignment: CDR1 MDHEN and CDR2 SYDVKM. V dropped 2 bases and J dropped 8 bases, with 4 bases sitting between them. The CDR3 spells CASSLGDEQFF. CDR3 sequence (DNA): TGTGCCAGCAGTTTAGGTGATGAGCAGTTCTTC.